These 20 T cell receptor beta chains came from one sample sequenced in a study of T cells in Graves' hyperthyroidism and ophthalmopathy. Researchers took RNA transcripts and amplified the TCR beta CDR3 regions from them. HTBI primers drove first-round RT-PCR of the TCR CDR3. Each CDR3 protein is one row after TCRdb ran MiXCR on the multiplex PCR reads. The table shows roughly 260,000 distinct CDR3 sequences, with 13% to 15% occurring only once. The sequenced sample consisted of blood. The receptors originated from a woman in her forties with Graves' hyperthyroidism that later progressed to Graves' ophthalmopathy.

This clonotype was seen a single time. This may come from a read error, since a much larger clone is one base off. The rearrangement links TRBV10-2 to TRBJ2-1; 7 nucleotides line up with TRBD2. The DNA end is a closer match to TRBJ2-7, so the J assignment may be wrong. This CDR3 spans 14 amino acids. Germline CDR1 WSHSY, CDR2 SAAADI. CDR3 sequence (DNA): TGCGCCAGTAGGAGCGGGATCCCCTACAATGAGCAGTACTTC. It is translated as CASRSGIPYNEQYF.

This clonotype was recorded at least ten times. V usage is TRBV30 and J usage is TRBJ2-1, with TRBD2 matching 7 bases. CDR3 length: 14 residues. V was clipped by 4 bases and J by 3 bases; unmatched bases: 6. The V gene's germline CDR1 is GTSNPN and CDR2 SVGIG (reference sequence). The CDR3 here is CAWNRERGYNEQFF. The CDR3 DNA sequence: TGTGCCTGGAATCGCGAGCGGGGCTACAATGAGCAGTTCTTC.

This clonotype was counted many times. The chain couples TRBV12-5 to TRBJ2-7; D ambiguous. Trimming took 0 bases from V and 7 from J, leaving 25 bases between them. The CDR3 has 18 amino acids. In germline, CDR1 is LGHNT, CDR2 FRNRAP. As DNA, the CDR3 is TGTGCTAGTGGTTTGGTGGCTGCTGCTAAGTGGGCCTACGTTGAGCAGTACTTC. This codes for CASGLVAAAKWAYVEQYF.

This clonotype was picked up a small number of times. In nucleotides, the CDR3 is TGCAGTGCCCGGAACAACAGGGGGAGTGAAGCTTTCTTT. This translates into CSARNNRGSEAFF. The genes are TRBV20-1 and TRBJ1-1; 8 bases are a match to TRBD1. The length of the CDR3 is 13 residues. V gave up 6 bases and J gave up 7 bases; unmatched junction bases: 10. Germline CDR1 is DFQATT and CDR2 is SNEGSKA (reference sequence).

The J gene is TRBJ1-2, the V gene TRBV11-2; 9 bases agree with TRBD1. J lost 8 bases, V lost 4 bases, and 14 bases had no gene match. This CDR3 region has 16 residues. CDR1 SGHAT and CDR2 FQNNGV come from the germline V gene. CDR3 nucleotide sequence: TGTGCCAGCAGCTCAGGTGGGACAGGGATCGTTCGCGGCTACACCTTC. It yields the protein CASSSGGTGIVRGYTF.

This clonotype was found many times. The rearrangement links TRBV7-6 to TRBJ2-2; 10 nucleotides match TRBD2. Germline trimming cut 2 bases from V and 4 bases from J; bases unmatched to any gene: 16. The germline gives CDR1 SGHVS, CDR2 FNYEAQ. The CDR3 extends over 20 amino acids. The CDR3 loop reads CASSLRQQERLAGSTGELFF. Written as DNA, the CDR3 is TGTGCCAGCAGCTTAAGACAGCAAGAGCGACTAGCGGGTAGCACCGGGGAGCTGTTTTTT. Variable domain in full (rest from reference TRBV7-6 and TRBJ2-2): GAGVSQSPRYKVTKRGQDVALRCDPISGHVSLYWYRQALGQGPEFLTYFNYEAQQDKSGLPNDRFSAERPEGSISTLTIQRTEQRDSAMYRCASSLRQQERLAGSTGELFFGEGSRLTVL.

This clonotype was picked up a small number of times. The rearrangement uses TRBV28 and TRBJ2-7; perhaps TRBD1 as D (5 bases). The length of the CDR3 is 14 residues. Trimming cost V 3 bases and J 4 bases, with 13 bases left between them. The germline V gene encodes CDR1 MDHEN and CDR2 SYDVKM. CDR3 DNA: TGTGCCAGCAGTTTGTTCCTCAGGGAATACGAGCAGTACTTC. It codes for CASSLFLREYEQYF.

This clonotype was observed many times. The CDR3 protein is CASSADRVTGELFF. In DNA form, the CDR3 reads TGTGCCAGCTCAGCGGACAGGGTAACCGGGGAGCTGTTTTTT. This sequence joins TRBV18 and TRBJ2-2, with 8 bases that match TRBD1. The CDR3 is 14 amino acids. The germline V gene has CDR1 KGHSH and CDR2 LQKENI. After removal of 5 bases from V and 5 bases from J, the junction contained 4 bases not matched to a gene.

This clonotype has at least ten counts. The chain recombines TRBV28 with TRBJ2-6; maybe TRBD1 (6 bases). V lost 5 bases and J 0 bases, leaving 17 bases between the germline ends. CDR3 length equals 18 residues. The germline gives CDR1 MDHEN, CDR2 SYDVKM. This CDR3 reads CASSPWTVKSSGANVLTF. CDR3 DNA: TGTGCCAGCAGTCCGTGGACAGTCAAGTCCTCTGGGGCCAACGTCCTGACTTTC.

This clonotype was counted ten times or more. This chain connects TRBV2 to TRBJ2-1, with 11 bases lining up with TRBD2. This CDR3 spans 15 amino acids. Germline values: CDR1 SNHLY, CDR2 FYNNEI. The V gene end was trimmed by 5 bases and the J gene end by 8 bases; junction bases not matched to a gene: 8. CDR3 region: CASSTRLAGTDEQFF. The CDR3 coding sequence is TGTGCCAGCAGTACCCGACTAGCGGGGACTGATGAGCAGTTCTTC.

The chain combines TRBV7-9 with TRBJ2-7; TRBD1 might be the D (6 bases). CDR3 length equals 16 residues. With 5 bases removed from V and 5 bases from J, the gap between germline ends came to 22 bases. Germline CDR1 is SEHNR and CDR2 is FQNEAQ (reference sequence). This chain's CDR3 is CASSIIPPRGGNEQYF. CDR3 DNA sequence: TGTGCCAGCAGCATAATCCCCCCCAGGGGTGGAAACGAGCAGTACTTC.

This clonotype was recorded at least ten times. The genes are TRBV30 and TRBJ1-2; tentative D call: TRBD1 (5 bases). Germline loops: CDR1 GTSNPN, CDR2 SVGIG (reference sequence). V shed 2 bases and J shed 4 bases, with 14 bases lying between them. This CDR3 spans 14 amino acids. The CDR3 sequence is CAWSYTPGGYGYTF. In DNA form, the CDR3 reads TGTGCCTGGAGTTATACCCCTGGGGGCTATGGCTACACCTTC.

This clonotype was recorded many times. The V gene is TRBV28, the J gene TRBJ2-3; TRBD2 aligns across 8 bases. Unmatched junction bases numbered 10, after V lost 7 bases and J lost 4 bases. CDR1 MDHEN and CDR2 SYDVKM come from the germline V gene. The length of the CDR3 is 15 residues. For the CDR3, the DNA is TGTGCCAGCACTGGCGCGGGAGGTCCGGCAGATACGCAGTATTTT. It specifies CASTGAGGPADTQYF.

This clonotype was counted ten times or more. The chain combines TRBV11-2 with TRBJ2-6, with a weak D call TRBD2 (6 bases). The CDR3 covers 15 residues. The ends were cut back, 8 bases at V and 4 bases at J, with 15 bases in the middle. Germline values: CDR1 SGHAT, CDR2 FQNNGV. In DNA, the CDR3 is TGTGCCAGCGCAATAGGGAGCGGGGGGGCCAACGTCCTGACTTTC. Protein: CASAIGSGGANVLTF.

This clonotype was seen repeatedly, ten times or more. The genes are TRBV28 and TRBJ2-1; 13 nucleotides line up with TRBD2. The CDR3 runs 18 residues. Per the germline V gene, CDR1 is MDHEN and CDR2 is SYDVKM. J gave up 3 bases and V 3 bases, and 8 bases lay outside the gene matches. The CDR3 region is CASSFPWTSGRVYNEQFF. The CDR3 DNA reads TGTGCCAGCAGTTTCCCCTGGACTAGCGGGAGAGTCTACAATGAGCAGTTCTTC.

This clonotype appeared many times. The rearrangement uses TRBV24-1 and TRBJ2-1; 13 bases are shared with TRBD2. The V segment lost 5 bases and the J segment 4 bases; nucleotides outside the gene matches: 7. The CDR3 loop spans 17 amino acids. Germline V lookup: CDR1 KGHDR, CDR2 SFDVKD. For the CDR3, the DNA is TGTGCCACCAGTGCTTCTCCGGGACTAGCGGGATACAATGAGCAGTTCTTC. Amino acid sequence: CATSASPGLAGYNEQFF.

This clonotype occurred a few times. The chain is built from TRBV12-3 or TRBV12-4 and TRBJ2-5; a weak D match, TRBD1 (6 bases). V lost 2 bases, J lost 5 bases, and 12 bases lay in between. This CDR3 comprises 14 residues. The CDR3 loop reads CASSLKQGGETQYF. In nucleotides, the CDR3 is TGTGCCAGCAGTTTAAAACAGGGTGGGGAGACCCAGTACTTC.

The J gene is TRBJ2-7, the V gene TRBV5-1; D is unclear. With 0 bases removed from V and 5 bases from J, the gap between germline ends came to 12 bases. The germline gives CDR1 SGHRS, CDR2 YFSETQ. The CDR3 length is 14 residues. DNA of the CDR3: TGCGCCAGCAGCTTGGTTGGCGCCCGGAACGAGCAGTACTTC. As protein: CASSLVGARNEQYF. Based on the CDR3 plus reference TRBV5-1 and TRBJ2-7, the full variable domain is KAGVTQTPRYLIKTRGQQVTLSCSPISGHRSVSWYQQTPGQGLQFLFEYFSETQRNKGNFPGRFSGRQFSNSRSEMNVSTLELGDSALYLCASSLVGARNEQYFGPGTRLTVT.

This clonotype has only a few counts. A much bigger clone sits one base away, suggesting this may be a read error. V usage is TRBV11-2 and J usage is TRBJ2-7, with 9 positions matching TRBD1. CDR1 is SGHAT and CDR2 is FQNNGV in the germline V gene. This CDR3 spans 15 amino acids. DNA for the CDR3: TGTGCCAGCAGAGATCCGGGACAGGGTTGGCACGAGCGGTACTTC. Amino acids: CASRDPGQGWHERYF.

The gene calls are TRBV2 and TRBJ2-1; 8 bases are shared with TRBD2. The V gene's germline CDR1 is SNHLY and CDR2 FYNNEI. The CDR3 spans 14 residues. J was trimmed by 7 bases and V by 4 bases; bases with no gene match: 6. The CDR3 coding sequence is TGTGCCAGCAGTGCAGCGGGAGAAAGGAATGAGCAGTTCTTC. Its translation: CASSAAGERNEQFF.